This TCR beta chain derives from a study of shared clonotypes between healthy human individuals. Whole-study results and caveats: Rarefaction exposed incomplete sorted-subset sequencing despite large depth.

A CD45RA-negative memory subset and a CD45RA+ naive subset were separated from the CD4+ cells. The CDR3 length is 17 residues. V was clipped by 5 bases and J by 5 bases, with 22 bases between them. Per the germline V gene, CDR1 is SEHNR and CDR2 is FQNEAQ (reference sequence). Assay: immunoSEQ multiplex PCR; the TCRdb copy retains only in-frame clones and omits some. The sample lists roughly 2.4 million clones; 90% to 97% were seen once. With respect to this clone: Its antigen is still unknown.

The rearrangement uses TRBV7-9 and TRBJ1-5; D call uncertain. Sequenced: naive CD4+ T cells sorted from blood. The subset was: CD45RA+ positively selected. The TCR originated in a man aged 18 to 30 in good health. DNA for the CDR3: TGTGCCAGCAGCACCCCCGAGATAGAATTCGGCGATCAGCCCCAGCATTTT. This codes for CASSTPEIEFGDQPQHF.